This T cell receptor (beta chain) appears in the sequencing data of a study of blood T cell repertoires in COVID-19. Trimming removed 0 bases at V and 6 bases at J, with 9 bases between. This CDR3 has 12 amino acids. Per the germline V gene, CDR1 is GTSNPN and CDR2 is SVGIG (reference sequence). Sequencing used immunoSEQ multiplex PCR; TCRdb keeps in-frame clones, though not all of them. The table shows under 75,000 clones, with 73% occurring only once. This rearrangement joins TRBV30 to TRBJ2-7; possibly TRBD1 for D (6 bases). What was sequenced was peripheral blood. The clonotype originates from a woman between 45 and 65 years old with active or convalescent COVID-19. The CDR3 region has the DNA TGTGCCTGGAGTGTAAAAGGGGGCGAGCAGTACTTC. It yields the protein CAWSVKGGEQYF.